This TCR beta chain comes out of a study of vaccination and CD4 T cells after COVID-19. Whole-study findings and limits: Among reactive clones from convalescent patients, a median 86.3% appeared only post-vaccination.

Germline values: CDR1 SGHAT, CDR2 FQNNGV. The CDR3 runs 14 residues. V was shortened by 3 bases and J by 6 bases, with 13 bases between the two germline ends. A remark on this clonotype: Its antigen is still unknown.

Treatment here: approximately 9-day PBMC culture with coronavirus spike peptide pools or control peptides (ViraFEST assay). For ViraFEST, peptide pools expanded antigen-specific T cells, after which the TCRs were sequenced. Per-well cultures of 1.5 million to 2.5 million PBMCs received around 9.9 IU/ml IL-2 and around 10 ug/ml peptide pools. The Oncomine TCR Beta short-read assay was applied to DNA of cultured CD4+ T cells. Genomic DNA was isolated from CD4+ T cells that had been cultured. TCRdb itself ran the PCR reads through MiXCR, one entry per CDR3 protein. This table holds 6,500 to 9,500 distinct CDR3 sequences, over 45% found once.

Sequenced: CD4+ T cells from blood, cultured in vitro. The chain has TRBV11-2 and TRBJ2-3; D is ambiguous. The receptor was isolated from a human donor who had recovered from COVID-19. This CDR3 reads CASSFLSSPDTQYF. The CDR3 bases are TGTGCCAGCAGCTTCCTCAGCTCCCCGGATACGCAGTATTTT.